Listed below are T cell receptor beta chains from one sample, sequenced in a study of shared clonotypes between healthy human individuals. Here immunoSEQ multiplex PCR was the method, and the copy in TCRdb shows in-frame clones only, minus some. The sample has over a million clones, 95% to 97% seen once. Sequencing was carried out using naive CD4+ T cells sorted from blood. These TCRs come from a man between 25 and 39 years old in good health. Each CDR3 is given with its conserved first and last residue. Each record gives: clone size, V gene, D gene, J gene, CDR3 protein, CDR3 DNA. A D gene is named only where the DNA matches it firmly. Clone sizes are given selectively: once, few, many, or a class where the clone is expanded.

clone_size: -
v_call: TRBV27
d_call: TRBD2
j_call: TRBJ2-1
cdr3_aa: CASSLYTSGSYNEQFF
cdr3_nt: TGTGCCAGCAGTTTATACACTAGCGGCTCCTACAATGAGCAGTTCTTC

clone_size: -
v_call: TRBV19
d_call: -
j_call: TRBJ2-5
cdr3_aa: CASSKGWTQLQQTQYF
cdr3_nt: TGTGCCAGTAGTAAAGGGTGGACACAGCTCCAGCAGACCCAGTACTTC

clone_size: -
v_call: TRBV9
d_call: -
j_call: TRBJ2-3
cdr3_aa: CASSVQVVTDTQYF
cdr3_nt: TGTGCCAGCAGCGTGCAAGTAGTAACAGATACGCAGTATTTT

clone_size: -
v_call: TRBV7-2
d_call: -
j_call: TRBJ2-7
cdr3_aa: CASSARLGLYEQYF
cdr3_nt: TGTGCCAGCAGCGCTAGATTGGGACTCTACGAGCAGTACTTC

clone_size: -
v_call: TRBV13
d_call: TRBD2
j_call: TRBJ2-3
cdr3_aa: CASLKTGGPTDTQYF
cdr3_nt: TGTGCCAGTCTGAAAACGGGAGGGCCCACAGATACGCAGTATTTT

clone_size: -
v_call: TRBV4-2
d_call: -
j_call: TRBJ1-5
cdr3_aa: CASSQTGFSNQPQHF
cdr3_nt: TGTGCCAGCAGCCAAACAGGGTTTAGCAATCAGCCCCAGCATTTT

clone_size: once
v_call: TRBV28
d_call: -
j_call: TRBJ1-1
cdr3_aa: CASSLAYEAFF
cdr3_nt: TGTGCCAGCAGTTTGGCATATGAAGCTTTCTTT

clone_size: -
v_call: TRBV5-1
d_call: TRBD1
j_call: TRBJ1-4
cdr3_aa: CASSKGGAVEKLFF
cdr3_nt: TGCGCCAGCAGCAAAGGGGGCGCCGTTGAAAAACTGTTTTTT

clone_size: -
v_call: TRBV19
d_call: TRBD1
j_call: TRBJ1-4
cdr3_aa: CASSRLGQAKKLFF
cdr3_nt: TGTGCCAGTAGTAGGCTCGGACAGGCAAAAAAACTGTTTTTT

clone_size: -
v_call: TRBV5-1
d_call: -
j_call: TRBJ2-5
cdr3_aa: CASSLAVGNQETQYF
cdr3_nt: TGCGCCAGCAGCTTGGCCGTGGGGAACCAAGAGACCCAGTACTTC

clone_size: -
v_call: TRBV28
d_call: -
j_call: TRBJ2-2
cdr3_aa: CASSGYRGGTGELFF
cdr3_nt: TGTGCCAGCAGCGGTTACAGGGGGGGCACCGGGGAGCTGTTTTTT

clone_size: once
v_call: TRBV5-6
d_call: -
j_call: TRBJ2-1
cdr3_aa: CASSWVQRNEQFF
cdr3_nt: TGTGCCAGCAGCTGGGTACAACGCAATGAGCAGTTCTTC

clone_size: -
v_call: TRBV2
d_call: -
j_call: TRBJ2-3
cdr3_aa: CARQRQSTDTQYF
cdr3_nt: TGTGCCAGACAAAGACAGTCCACAGATACGCAGTATTTT

clone_size: -
v_call: TRBV2
d_call: TRBD1
j_call: TRBJ2-2
cdr3_aa: CASRTQGANTGELFF
cdr3_nt: TGTGCCAGCAGAACACAGGGGGCGAATACCGGGGAGCTGTTTTTT

clone_size: -
v_call: TRBV6-5
d_call: TRBD2
j_call: TRBJ2-1
cdr3_aa: CASSYGGGPWGEQFF
cdr3_nt: TGTGCCAGCAGTTACGGGGGAGGGCCTTGGGGTGAGCAGTTCTTC

clone_size: -
v_call: TRBV28
d_call: TRBD1
j_call: TRBJ1-3
cdr3_aa: CASSWEGQGFRNTIYF
cdr3_nt: TGTGCCAGCAGTTGGGAGGGACAGGGGTTCCGAAACACCATATATTTT

clone_size: -
v_call: TRBV4-3
d_call: TRBD2
j_call: TRBJ2-1
cdr3_aa: CASSQTSGSVDEQFF
cdr3_nt: TGCGCCAGCAGCCAAACTAGCGGGAGTGTCGATGAGCAGTTCTTC

clone_size: -
v_call: TRBV9
d_call: -
j_call: TRBJ1-3
cdr3_aa: CASSVGSGNTIYF
cdr3_nt: TGTGCCAGCAGCGTCGGGTCTGGAAACACCATATATTTT

clone_size: -
v_call: TRBV29-1
d_call: -
j_call: TRBJ2-1
cdr3_aa: CSVERLSSYNEQFF
cdr3_nt: TGCAGCGTTGAACGCCTGAGCTCCTACAATGAGCAGTTCTTC

clone_size: -
v_call: TRBV27
d_call: -
j_call: TRBJ1-3
cdr3_aa: CASSLRGSGLGNTIYF
cdr3_nt: TGTGCCAGCAGTTTGAGGGGCTCCGGACTTGGAAACACCATATATTTT

clone_size: -
v_call: TRBV4-3
d_call: TRBD1
j_call: TRBJ1-5
cdr3_aa: CASSQEDRGSQPQHF
cdr3_nt: TGCGCCAGCAGCCAAGAAGACAGGGGAAGTCAGCCCCAGCATTTT

clone_size: -
v_call: TRBV5-1
d_call: TRBD2
j_call: TRBJ2-7
cdr3_aa: CASSLVTSGAYEQYF
cdr3_nt: TGCGCCAGCAGCTTGGTGACTAGCGGTGCCTACGAGCAGTACTTC

clone_size: -
v_call: TRBV6-5
d_call: -
j_call: TRBJ2-3
cdr3_aa: CASRRSGDATDTQYF
cdr3_nt: TGTGCCAGCAGAAGGAGCGGCGATGCCACAGATACGCAGTATTTT

clone_size: -
v_call: TRBV15
d_call: -
j_call: TRBJ2-7
cdr3_aa: CATSTRVGTPYEQYF
cdr3_nt: TGTGCCACCAGCACAAGAGTCGGGACACCCTACGAGCAGTACTTC

clone_size: -
v_call: TRBV19
d_call: TRBD2
j_call: TRBJ2-1
cdr3_aa: CASSIASSGSSYNEQFF
cdr3_nt: TGTGCCAGTAGTATAGCGTCAAGCGGGAGCTCCTACAATGAGCAGTTCTTC

clone_size: -
v_call: TRBV13
d_call: TRBD2
j_call: TRBJ2-5
cdr3_aa: CASSPSSGRGQETQYF
cdr3_nt: TGTGCCAGCAGCCCCTCCAGCGGGAGAGGGCAAGAGACCCAGTACTTC

clone_size: -
v_call: TRBV19
d_call: TRBD1
j_call: TRBJ2-1
cdr3_aa: CASSMAGTVYNEQFF
cdr3_nt: TGTGCCAGTAGTATGGCCGGGACAGTTTACAATGAGCAGTTCTTC

clone_size: few
v_call: TRBV7-9
d_call: -
j_call: TRBJ2-1
cdr3_aa: CASSLREQGSYNEQFF
cdr3_nt: TGTGCCAGCAGCTTACGGGAACAGGGTTCCTACAATGAGCAGTTCTTC

clone_size: -
v_call: TRBV2
d_call: TRBD2
j_call: TRBJ2-5
cdr3_aa: CASQQSGRLGETQYF
cdr3_nt: TGTGCCAGCCAACAAAGCGGGAGGTTGGGGGAGACCCAGTACTTC

clone_size: -
v_call: TRBV25-1
d_call: -
j_call: TRBJ1-4
cdr3_aa: CASSLGRRLFF
cdr3_nt: TGTGCCAGCAGTCTGGGGAGGAGGTTGTTTTTT

clone_size: -
v_call: TRBV5-6
d_call: -
j_call: TRBJ1-2
cdr3_aa: CASSLVGTVGDYGYTF
cdr3_nt: TGTGCCAGCAGCTTGGTCGGAACAGTGGGGGACTATGGCTACACCTTC

clone_size: once
v_call: TRBV7-3
d_call: -
j_call: TRBJ2-1
cdr3_aa: CASSLISPNEQFF
cdr3_nt: TGTGCCAGCAGCTTAATCAGTCCCAATGAGCAGTTCTTC

clone_size: -
v_call: TRBV27
d_call: -
j_call: TRBJ1-5
cdr3_aa: CASSLTRMGSNQPQHF
cdr3_nt: TGTGCCAGCAGTCTAACGAGAATGGGGAGCAATCAGCCCCAGCATTTT

clone_size: once
v_call: TRBV4-3
d_call: TRBD2
j_call: TRBJ2-3
cdr3_aa: CASSQSLAEDTQYF
cdr3_nt: TGCGCCAGCAGCCAAAGTCTAGCGGAAGATACGCAGTATTTT

clone_size: -
v_call: TRBV7-9
d_call: -
j_call: TRBJ2-7
cdr3_aa: CASSLLRIDNSYEQYF
cdr3_nt: TGTGCCAGCAGCTTACTTCGAATAGACAACTCCTACGAGCAGTACTTC

clone_size: -
v_call: TRBV15
d_call: TRBD2
j_call: TRBJ2-5
cdr3_aa: CATSRDFGGVAAAQYF
cdr3_nt: TGTGCCACCAGCAGAGATTTTGGGGGGGTAGCTGCGGCCCAGTACTTC

clone_size: -
v_call: TRBV29-1
d_call: TRBD1
j_call: TRBJ2-7
cdr3_aa: CSVRDSQYEQYF
cdr3_nt: TGCAGCGTCCGGGACAGTCAGTACGAGCAGTACTTC

clone_size: -
v_call: TRBV25-1
d_call: -
j_call: TRBJ2-4
cdr3_aa: CASSVGTGAKNIQYF
cdr3_nt: TGTGCCAGCAGTGTAGGCACGGGGGCCAAAAACATTCAGTACTTC

clone_size: -
v_call: TRBV5-6
d_call: -
j_call: TRBJ2-1
cdr3_aa: CASSWTVSYNEQFF
cdr3_nt: TGTGCCAGCAGCTGGACAGTCTCCTACAATGAGCAGTTCTTC

clone_size: -
v_call: TRBV13
d_call: -
j_call: TRBJ2-2
cdr3_aa: CASSLRTTGSTGELFF
cdr3_nt: TGTGCCAGCAGCTTAAGGACGACAGGCAGCACCGGGGAGCTGTTTTTT

clone_size: -
v_call: TRBV27
d_call: TRBD2
j_call: TRBJ2-4
cdr3_aa: CASKRREGLDIQYF
cdr3_nt: TGTGCCTCAAAGAGGAGGGAGGGCCTGGACATTCAGTACTTC

clone_size: -
v_call: TRBV6-1
d_call: -
j_call: TRBJ2-7
cdr3_aa: CASSENRRRALAEQYF
cdr3_nt: TGTGCCAGCAGTGAAAATAGAAGGCGGGCTCTGGCCGAGCAGTACTTC

clone_size: once
v_call: TRBV18
d_call: -
j_call: TRBJ2-5
cdr3_aa: CASSPGSQETQYF
cdr3_nt: TGTGCCAGCTCACCGGGGTCTCAAGAGACCCAGTACTTC

clone_size: -
v_call: TRBV28
d_call: -
j_call: TRBJ2-7
cdr3_aa: CASSLSRTYEQYF
cdr3_nt: TGTGCCAGCAGTTTATCTAGAACCTACGAGCAGTACTTC

clone_size: -
v_call: TRBV27
d_call: -
j_call: TRBJ2-1
cdr3_aa: CASSLRVLGEQFF
cdr3_nt: TGTGCCAGCAGTCTCAGGGTACTCGGTGAGCAGTTCTTC

clone_size: -
v_call: TRBV28
d_call: -
j_call: TRBJ2-3
cdr3_aa: CASSSAPSTAADTQYF
cdr3_nt: TGTGCCAGCAGTTCCGCCCCTAGCACGGCTGCAGATACGCAGTATTTT

clone_size: -
v_call: TRBV18
d_call: -
j_call: TRBJ1-5
cdr3_aa: CASSPDMSSQPQHF
cdr3_nt: TGTGCCAGCTCACCTGACATGTCTAGTCAGCCCCAGCATTTT

clone_size: -
v_call: TRBV11-2
d_call: -
j_call: TRBJ2-7
cdr3_aa: CASSLVSGQGYEQYF
cdr3_nt: TGTGCCAGCAGCTTAGTTTCAGGCCAAGGCTACGAGCAGTACTTC

clone_size: -
v_call: TRBV29-1
d_call: -
j_call: TRBJ2-5
cdr3_aa: CSVDRTLETQYF
cdr3_nt: TGCAGCGTTGATCGGACGTTGGAGACCCAGTACTTC

clone_size: -
v_call: TRBV5-1
d_call: TRBD2
j_call: TRBJ2-2
cdr3_aa: CASSMAGAGELFF
cdr3_nt: TGCGCCAGCAGCATGGCGGGGGCCGGGGAGCTGTTTTTT

clone_size: -
v_call: TRBV6-6
d_call: -
j_call: TRBJ2-1
cdr3_aa: CASSYSRFDEQFF
cdr3_nt: TGTGCCAGCAGTTACTCGAGATTCGATGAGCAGTTCTTC

clone_size: -
v_call: TRBV10-3
d_call: -
j_call: TRBJ2-1
cdr3_aa: CAISETNEQFF
cdr3_nt: TGTGCCATCAGTGAAACCAATGAGCAGTTCTTC

clone_size: -
v_call: TRBV11-2
d_call: TRBD2
j_call: TRBJ2-1
cdr3_aa: CASSRQEVLAAMKQFF
cdr3_nt: TGTGCCAGCAGCCGTCAGGAGGTACTAGCGGCAATGAAGCAGTTCTTC

clone_size: -
v_call: TRBV25-1
d_call: -
j_call: TRBJ1-2
cdr3_aa: CASSESLGRGYTF
cdr3_nt: TGTGCCAGCAGTGAATCCCTCGGTCGAGGCTACACCTTC